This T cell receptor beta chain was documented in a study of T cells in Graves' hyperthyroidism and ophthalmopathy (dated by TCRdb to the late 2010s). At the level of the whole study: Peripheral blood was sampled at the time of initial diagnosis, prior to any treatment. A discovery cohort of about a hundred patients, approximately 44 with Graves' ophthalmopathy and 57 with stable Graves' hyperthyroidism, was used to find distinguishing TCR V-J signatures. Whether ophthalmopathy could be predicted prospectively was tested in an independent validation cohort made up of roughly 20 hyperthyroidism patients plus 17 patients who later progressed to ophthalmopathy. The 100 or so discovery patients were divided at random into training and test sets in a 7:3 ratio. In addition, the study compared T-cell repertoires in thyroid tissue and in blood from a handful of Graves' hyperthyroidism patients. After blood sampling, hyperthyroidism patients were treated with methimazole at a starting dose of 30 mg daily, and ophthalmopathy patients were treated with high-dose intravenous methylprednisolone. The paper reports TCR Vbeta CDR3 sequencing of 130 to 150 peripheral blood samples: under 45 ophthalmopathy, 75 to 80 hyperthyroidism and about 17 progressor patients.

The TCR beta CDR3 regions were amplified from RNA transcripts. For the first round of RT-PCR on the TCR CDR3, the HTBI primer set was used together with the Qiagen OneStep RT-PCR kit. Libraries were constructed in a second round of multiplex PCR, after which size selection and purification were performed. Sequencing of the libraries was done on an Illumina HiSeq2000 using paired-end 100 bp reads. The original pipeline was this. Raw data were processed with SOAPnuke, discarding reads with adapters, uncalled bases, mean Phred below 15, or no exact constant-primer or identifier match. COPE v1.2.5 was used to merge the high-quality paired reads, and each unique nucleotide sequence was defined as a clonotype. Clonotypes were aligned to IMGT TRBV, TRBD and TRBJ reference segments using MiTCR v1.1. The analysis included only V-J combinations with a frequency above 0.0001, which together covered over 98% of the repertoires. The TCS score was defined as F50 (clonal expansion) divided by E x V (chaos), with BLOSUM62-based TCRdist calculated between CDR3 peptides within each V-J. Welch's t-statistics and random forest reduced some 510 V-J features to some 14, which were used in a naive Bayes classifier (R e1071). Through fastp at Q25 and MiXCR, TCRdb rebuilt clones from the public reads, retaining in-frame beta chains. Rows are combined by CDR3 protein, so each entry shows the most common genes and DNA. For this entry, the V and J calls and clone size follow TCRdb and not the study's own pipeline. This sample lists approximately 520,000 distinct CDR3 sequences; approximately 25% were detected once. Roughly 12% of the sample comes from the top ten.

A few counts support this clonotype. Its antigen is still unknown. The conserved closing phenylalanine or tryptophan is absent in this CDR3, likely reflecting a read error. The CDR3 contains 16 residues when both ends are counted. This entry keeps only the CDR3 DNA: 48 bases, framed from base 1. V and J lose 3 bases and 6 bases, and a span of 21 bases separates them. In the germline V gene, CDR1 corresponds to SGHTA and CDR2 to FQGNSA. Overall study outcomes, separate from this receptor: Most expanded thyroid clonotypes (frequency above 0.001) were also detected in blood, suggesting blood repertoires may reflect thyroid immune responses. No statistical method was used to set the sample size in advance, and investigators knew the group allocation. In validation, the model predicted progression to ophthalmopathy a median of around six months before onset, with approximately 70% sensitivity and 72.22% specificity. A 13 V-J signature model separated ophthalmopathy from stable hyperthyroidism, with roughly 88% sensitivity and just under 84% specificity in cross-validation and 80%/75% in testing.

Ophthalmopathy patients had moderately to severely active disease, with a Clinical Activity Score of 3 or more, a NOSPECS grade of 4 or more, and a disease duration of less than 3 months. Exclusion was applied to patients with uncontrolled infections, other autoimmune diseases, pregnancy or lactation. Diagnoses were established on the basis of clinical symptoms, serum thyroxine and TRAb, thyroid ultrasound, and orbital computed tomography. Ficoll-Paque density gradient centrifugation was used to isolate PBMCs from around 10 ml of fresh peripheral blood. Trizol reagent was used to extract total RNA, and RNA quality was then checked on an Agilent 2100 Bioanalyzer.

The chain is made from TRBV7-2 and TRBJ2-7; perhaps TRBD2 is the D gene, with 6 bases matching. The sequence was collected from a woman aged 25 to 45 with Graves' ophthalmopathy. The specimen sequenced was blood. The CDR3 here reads CASSFSPGTVDSEQYS. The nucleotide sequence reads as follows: TGTGCCAGCAGCTTTAGCCCCGGGACTGTCGATTCCGAGCAGTACTCC.